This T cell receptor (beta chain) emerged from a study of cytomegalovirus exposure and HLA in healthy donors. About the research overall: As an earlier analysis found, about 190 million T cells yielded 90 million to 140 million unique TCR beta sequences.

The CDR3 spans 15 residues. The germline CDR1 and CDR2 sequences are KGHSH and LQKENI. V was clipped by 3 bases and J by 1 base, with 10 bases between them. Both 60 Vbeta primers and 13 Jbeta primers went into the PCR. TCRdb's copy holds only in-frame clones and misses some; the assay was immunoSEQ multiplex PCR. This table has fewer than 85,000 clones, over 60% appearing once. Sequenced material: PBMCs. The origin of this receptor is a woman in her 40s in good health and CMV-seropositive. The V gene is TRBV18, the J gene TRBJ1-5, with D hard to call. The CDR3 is CASSPSVRSNQPQHF. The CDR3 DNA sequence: TGTGCCAGCTCACCTAGCGTTCGAAGCAATCAGCCCCAGCATTTT.